This T cell receptor beta chain derives from a study of blood T cell repertoires in COVID-19. Study details: The United States, Italy and Spain were the sources of the acute and convalescent COVID-19 samples. The cDNA or gDNA used as material had been derived from T cells, B-cell-depleted T cells, or PBMCs.

The V gene lost 2 bases and the J gene lost 8 bases, with 27 bases spanning the gap. This CDR3 spans 18 amino acids. Germline V gene data show CDR1 as SGHTA and CDR2 as FQGTGA. Authors' processing steps: Quantification of nucleated cells was approximated via reference gene primer amplification. Assay: immunoSEQ multiplex PCR; the TCRdb copy retains only in-frame clones and omits some. V and J calls and clone size are copied from that table; D and trimming were computed from the DNA. The sample contains about 370,000 clones, 90% of which appear only once. V and J are TRBV7-3 and TRBJ1-2, with TRBD1 as a possible D gene (6 bases). The source is a man aged 18 to 29 with active or convalescent COVID-19. Sequenced sample: peripheral blood. In nucleotides, the CDR3 is TGTGCCAGCAGCTTATTTTCTCTTCAAACAGGGCTACGCGGGGGCTACACCTTC. This sequence encodes CASSLFSLQTGLRGGYTF.